Below are 20 T cell receptor beta chains sequenced from a single sample in a study of T cells in Graves' hyperthyroidism and ophthalmopathy. TCR beta CDR3 sequences were amplified from RNA transcripts. With the HTBI primer set, the TCR CDR3 went through a first round of RT-PCR. TCRdb analysed the multiplex PCR reads with MiXCR anew, one entry per CDR3 protein. Of almost 250,000 distinct CDR3 sequences listed, approximately 25% are singletons. Sequencing was performed on blood. These receptor sequences come from a woman between 35 and 50 years old with Graves' ophthalmopathy.

This clonotype was picked up a small number of times. One junction end does not reproduce the germline sequence, and a read error may be involved. V usage is TRBV10-3 and J usage is TRBJ1-2; no definite D call. Per germline, CDR1 ENHRY and CDR2 SYGVKD. The CDR3 contains 11 residues. The CDR3 loop reads CAISEFYGYIF. In DNA form, the CDR3 reads TGTGCCATCAGTGAGTTCTATGGCTACATCTTC.

This clonotype showed up many times. This rearrangement joins TRBV6-5 to TRBJ1-5, with D unresolved. Germline CDR1 is MNHEY and CDR2 is SVGAGI. Trimming stripped 0 bases from V and 5 bases from J, with 8 bases between. The CDR3 sequence is 14 residues long. The CDR3 coding sequence is TGTGCCAGCAGTTACTCGAACTCTGATCAGCCCCAGCATTTT. Translating gives CASSYSNSDQPQHF.

This clonotype was seen many times. V usage is TRBV4-2 and J usage is TRBJ1-1; 8 bases fit TRBD1. V trimming: 4 bases; J trimming: 5 bases; junction bases outside the gene matches: 12. Germline V gene sequence: CDR1 LGHNA, CDR2 YNFKEQ. The CDR3 is 16 amino acids. CDR3 sequence: CASSPSETGVGTEAFF. In nucleotides, the CDR3 is TGTGCCAGCAGCCCATCCGAGACAGGGGTAGGGACTGAAGCTTTCTTT.

The chain couples TRBV12-3 or TRBV12-4 to TRBJ1-2; 7 bases align to TRBD1. This CDR3 region has 14 residues. Trimming at V came to 5 bases and at J to 5 bases, leaving 8 bases not matched to a gene. The CDR3 region has the DNA TGTGCCAGCAGTCTCGCCGGGACAGTGTATGGCTACACCTTC. As protein: CASSLAGTVYGYTF.

This clonotype was picked up many times. This sequence joins TRBV12-3 or TRBV12-4 and TRBJ2-2, with D unresolved. V shed 6 bases and J shed 4 bases, with 12 bases lying between them. The CDR3 spans 14 residues. The CDR3 is CASRRDPRTGELFF. The CDR3 DNA reads TGTGCCAGCAGACGCGACCCCCGCACCGGGGAGCTGTTTTTT.

This clonotype has ten or more counts. The V call is TRBV28, the J call TRBJ1-2; 9 bases map to TRBD1. V shed 6 bases and J 0 bases; nucleotides not matched to a gene: 2. This CDR3 is built from 14 residues. CDR1 and CDR2 from the germline V gene are MDHEN and SYDVKM. The DNA for the CDR3 is TGTGCCAGCAGAAGACAGGGGGCTAACTATGGCTACACCTTC. Translated: CASRRQGANYGYTF.

This clonotype was counted many times. The chain recombines TRBV2 with TRBJ1-3; no reliable D call. Between the trimmed V and J ends, which lost 1 base and 9 bases, there was a span of 10 bases. The CDR3 is made up of 13 amino acids. Per germline, CDR1 SNHLY and CDR2 FYNNEI. This CDR3 is CASSEEARTTIYF. In DNA form, the CDR3 reads TGTGCCAGCAGTGAAGAGGCTCGGACCACCATATATTTT.

This clonotype showed up many times. The chain recombines TRBV6-4 with TRBJ1-2, with unresolved D. Germline CDR1 reads MRHNA; CDR2 reads SNTAGT. This CDR3 is built from 13 residues. Trimming left V 5 bases short and J 5 bases short, with 12 bases between. The CDR3 loop reads CASSYTLGYGYTF. The CDR3 DNA follows: TGTGCCAGCAGTTACACCTTGGGGTATGGCTACACCTTC.

This clonotype was detected many times. This chain uses TRBV6-1 with TRBJ1-5; TRBD1 matches at 7 bases. Trimming at V came to 7 bases and at J to 2 bases, leaving 8 bases not matched to a gene. This CDR3 region has 15 residues. Germline V gene sequence: CDR1 MNHNS, CDR2 SASEGT. CDR3 loop: CASTSQGRGNQPQHF. Written as DNA, the CDR3 is TGTGCCAGCACCTCACAGGGGAGAGGCAATCAGCCCCAGCATTTT.

Many counts were recorded for this clonotype. The chain joins TRBV10-3 to TRBJ2-7, with TRBD1 identical over 7 bases. The ends lost 10 bases at V and 3 bases at J; junction bases unmatched: 18. This CDR3 contains 16 residues. The V gene's germline CDR1 is ENHRY and CDR2 SYGVKD. The CDR3 sequence is CATLSLGRTGIYEQYF. The CDR3 nucleotides read TGTGCCACCTTGTCACTGGGCAGGACAGGCATCTACGAGCAGTACTTC.

At least ten counts were recorded for this clonotype. The rearrangement uses TRBV9 and TRBJ2-2; no definite D call. The CDR3 is made up of 17 amino acids. The V end was cut by 3 bases, the J end by 5 bases, with 20 bases between. CDR1 is SGDLS, CDR2 YYNGEE, per germline. Here the CDR3 reads CASSAGKPQLITGELFF. Here the CDR3 DNA reads TGTGCCAGCAGCGCTGGCAAGCCGCAGCTTATTACCGGGGAGCTGTTTTTT.

This clonotype was detected many times. The rearrangement links TRBV4-2 to TRBJ2-7, with 8 positions matching TRBD2. Germline lookup yields CDR1 LGHNA and CDR2 YNFKEQ. V lost 4 bases, J lost 5 bases, and 16 bases stayed unmatched. The length of the CDR3 is 17 residues. The CDR3 DNA is TGTGCCAGCAGCCCCATTAGAAGCGGGAGTTTAGCGAACGAGCAGTACTTC. Translating it yields CASSPIRSGSLANEQYF.

This clonotype was counted many times. The chain carries TRBV7-9 and TRBJ2-7; D is possibly TRBD2 (6 bases). The CDR3 has 12 residues. The germline CDR1 and CDR2 sequences are SEHNR and FQNEAQ (reference sequence). The V and J ends lost 5 bases and 4 bases respectively, with 9 bases between them. This CDR3 reads CASSIGGYEQYF. The CDR3 nucleotides are TGTGCCAGCAGCATAGGAGGGTACGAGCAGTACTTC.

V is TRBV6-1 and J is TRBJ1-5; 7 nucleotides agree with TRBD1. The V gene's germline CDR1 is MNHNS and CDR2 SASEGT. This CDR3 contains 15 residues. With V trimmed by 6 bases and J by 2 bases, 7 bases remained unmatched. CDR3 loop: CASRIGQAGNQPQHF. CDR3 sequence (DNA): TGTGCCAGCAGGATCGGACAGGCGGGCAATCAGCCCCAGCATTTT.

This clonotype was observed a handful of times. This may arise from a read error, as a much more abundant clone is one base away. The chain combines TRBV10-3 with TRBJ2-2; 7 nucleotides line up with TRBD2. The length of the CDR3 is 15 residues. Germline loops: CDR1 ENHRY, CDR2 SYGVKD. Here the CDR3 DNA reads TGTGTCATCCGGAGCGGGATGGGATCCACCGGGGAGCTGTTTTTT. Its translation: CVIRSGMGSTGELFF.

There are many counts of this clonotype. J is TRBJ1-5 and V is TRBV2, with D perhaps matching TRBD1 (6 bases). The CDR3 consists of 18 residues. In germline, CDR1 is SNHLY, CDR2 FYNNEI. Trimming stripped 6 bases from V and 6 bases from J, with 27 bases between. The CDR3 DNA reads TGTGCCAGCAGCGCCAGGTGGCTTGGGGGGGCCGTAGGTCAGCCCCAGCATTTT. Protein: CASSARWLGGAVGQPQHF.

This clonotype was counted at least ten times. The chain links TRBV19 to TRBJ2-7, with 8 positions matching TRBD1. This CDR3 has 13 amino acids. The V gene's germline CDR1 is LNHDA and CDR2 SQIVND (reference sequence). V lost 8 bases to trimming and J lost 2 bases; unmatched junction nucleotides: 5. CDR3: CASATTGAYEQYF. The CDR3 nucleotides read TGTGCCAGTGCCACGACAGGGGCCTACGAGCAGTACTTC. The complete variable domain, with remaining parts taken from reference TRBV19 and TRBJ2-7, reads DGGITQSPKYLFRKEGQNVTLSCEQNLNHDAMYWYRQDPGQGLRLIYYSQIVNDFQKGDIAEGYSVSREKKESFPLTVTSAQKNPTAFYLCASATTGAYEQYFGPGTRLTVT.

This clonotype was detected many times. This chain links TRBV28 with TRBJ2-5, with 8 positions matching TRBD2. The CDR3 is 17 residues long. V gave up 3 bases and J gave up 6 bases; unmatched junction bases: 15. Per the germline V gene, CDR1 is MDHEN and CDR2 is SYDVKM. The chain's CDR3 is CASSLRALAGAAKTQYF. CDR3 in DNA: TGTGCCAGCAGTTTGCGCGCTCTAGCGGGCGCCGCGAAGACCCAGTACTTC.

The chain employs TRBV28 and TRBJ1-1; tentatively, D is TRBD1 (5 bases). The CDR3 is 15 residues long. With 2 bases removed from V and 1 base from J, the gap between germline ends came to 11 bases. Germline values: CDR1 MDHEN, CDR2 SYDVKM. CDR3 in DNA: TGTGCCAGCAGTTTAGGTAGTAGGGGGAACACTGAAGCTTTCTTT. It specifies CASSLGSRGNTEAFF.

There are many counts of this clonotype. V is TRBV29-1 and J is TRBJ2-7, with 8 bases matching TRBD1. Per the germline V gene, CDR1 is SQVTM and CDR2 is ANQGSEA. Losses at the gene ends were 7 bases for V and 5 bases for J; bases not matched to a gene: 7. This CDR3 spans 12 amino acids. The CDR3: CSARQGSNEQYF. DNA of the CDR3: TGCAGCGCAAGACAGGGGTCCAACGAGCAGTACTTC.